This T cell receptor beta chain was captured in a study of blood T cell repertoires in COVID-19. V lost 5 bases, J lost 4 bases, and 3 bases lay in between. The CDR3 is 11 amino acids. Recruited during active infection, patients (from Seattle) were subsequently followed longitudinally. This clone was seen only once. Per the original methods: Reference gene primer amplification in the assay estimated nucleated cell counts. TCRdb's table, derived via immunoSEQ multiplex PCR, lists solely in-frame clones and lacks some. From that table come the V and J calls and clone size; the DNA was used to work out D and trimming. This sample has 140,000 to 150,000 clones, with around 90% found just once.

The sample consisted of peripheral blood. The receptor comes from a human donor with COVID-19, enrolled during active disease. The donor label of this sample is uncertain. This sequence joins TRBV12-3 or TRBV12-4 and TRBJ2-1; no firm D call. Here the CDR3 DNA reads TGTGCCAGCAGTCTATACAATGAGCAGTTCTTC. Translated: CASSLYNEQFF.